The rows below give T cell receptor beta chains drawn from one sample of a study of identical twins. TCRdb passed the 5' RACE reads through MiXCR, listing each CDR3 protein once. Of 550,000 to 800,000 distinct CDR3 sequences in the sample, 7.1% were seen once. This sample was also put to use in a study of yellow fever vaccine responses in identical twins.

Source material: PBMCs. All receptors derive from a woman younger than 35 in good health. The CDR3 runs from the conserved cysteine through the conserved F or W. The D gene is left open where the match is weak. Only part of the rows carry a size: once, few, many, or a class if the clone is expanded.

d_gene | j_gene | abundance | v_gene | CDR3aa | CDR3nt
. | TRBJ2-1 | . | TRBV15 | CATSRDLGISNEQFF | TGTGCCACCAGCCGAGACCTAGGGATCTCCAATGAGCAGTTCTTC
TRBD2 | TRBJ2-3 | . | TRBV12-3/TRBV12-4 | CASSAGLAGGISWDTQYF | TGTGCCAGCAGCGCAGGACTAGCGGGTGGTATCAGCTGGGATACGCAGTATTTT
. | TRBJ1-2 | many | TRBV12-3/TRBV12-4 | CATWANYGYTF | TGTGCCACCTGGGCTAACTATGGCTACACCTTC
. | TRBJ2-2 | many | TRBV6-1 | CASSATYTGELFF | TGTGCCAGCAGTGCCACGTACACCGGGGAGCTGTTTTTT
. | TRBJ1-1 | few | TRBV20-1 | CSACRQENTEAFF | TGCAGTGCTTGTAGACAGGAGAACACTGAAGCTTTCTTT
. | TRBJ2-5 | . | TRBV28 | CASSFGGIPQETQYF | TGTGCCAGCAGTTTTGGAGGTATACCTCAAGAGACCCAGTACTTC
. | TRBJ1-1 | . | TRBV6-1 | CASSTQGKGTEAFF | TGTGCCAGCAGCACACAGGGAAAAGGCACTGAAGCTTTCTTT
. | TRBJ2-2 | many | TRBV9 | CASSVQGIDTGELFF | TGTGCCAGCAGCGTACAGGGGATAGACACCGGGGAGCTGTTTTTT
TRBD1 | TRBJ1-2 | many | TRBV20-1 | CSARDETGAKDYGYTF | TGCAGTGCTAGAGATGAAACAGGGGCGAAGGACTATGGCTACACCTTC
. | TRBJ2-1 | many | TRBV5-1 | CASSPITQVSAVSYNEQFF | TGCGCCAGCAGCCCAATAACCCAAGTCTCAGCGGTCTCCTACAATGAGCAGTTCTTC
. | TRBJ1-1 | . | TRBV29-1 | CSVGPWADNTEAFF | TGCAGCGTAGGCCCCTGGGCAGACAACACTGAAGCTTTCTTT
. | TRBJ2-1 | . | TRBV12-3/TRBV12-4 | CASIPGPGSEQFF | TGTGCCAGCATCCCGGGCCCCGGTAGTGAGCAGTTCTTC
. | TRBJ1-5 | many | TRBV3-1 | CASSEGFSNQPQHF | TGTGCCAGCAGCGAAGGGTTTAGCAATCAGCCCCAGCATTTT
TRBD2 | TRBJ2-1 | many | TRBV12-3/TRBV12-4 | CASSYGLGAFGEQFF | TGTGCCAGCAGCTATGGACTAGGGGCGTTTGGTGAGCAGTTCTTC
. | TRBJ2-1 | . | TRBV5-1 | CASSLVVGIGGSYNEQFF | TGCGCCAGCAGCTTGGTCGTGGGTATCGGGGGCTCCTACAATGAGCAGTTCTTC
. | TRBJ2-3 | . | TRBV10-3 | CAISEGTFTDTQYF | TGTGCCATCAGTGAGGGCACCTTCACAGATACGCAGTATTTT
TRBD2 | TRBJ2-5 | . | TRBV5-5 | CASSLGSGSSETQYF | TGTGCCAGCAGCTTGGGTAGCGGGAGTTCAGAGACCCAGTACTTC
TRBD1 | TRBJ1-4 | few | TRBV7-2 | CASSRTGVYINEKLFF | TGTGCCAGCAGCCGGACAGGGGTCTACATTAATGAAAAACTGTTTTTT
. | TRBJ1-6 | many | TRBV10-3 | CAITPGGPDSPLHF | TGTGCCATCACCCCTGGGGGACCCGATTCACCCCTCCACTTT
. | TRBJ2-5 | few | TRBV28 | CASSPLPETQYF | TGTGCCAGCAGTCCCCTCCCGGAGACCCAGTACTTC